This T cell receptor beta chain originates from a study of T cell repertoires in cytomegalovirus infection. A note on this clonotype: Its antigen remains unidentified.

TCRdb ran MiXCR on the reads and lists one entry per CDR3 protein. The repertoire holds some 920,000 distinct CDR3 sequences, with approximately 32% as singletons. Germline loops: CDR1 MNHGY, CDR2 SAAAGT. The CDR3 contains 13 residues. Trimming stripped 4 bases from V and 3 bases from J, with 7 bases between. Study-level points and caveats: Dominating the ex vivo response were HLA-C-restricted CMV-specific TCR beta clonotypes.

This rearrangement joins TRBV6-8 to TRBJ1-5; no definite D call. The clonotype was recovered from a human donor in good health (CMV status not recorded). Some clones in this sample may be carry-over from other donors' samples. Material: cultured CD8+ T cells from PBMCs, obtained from culture after CMV antigen stimulation. CDR3 region: CASSSNFNQPQHF. The CDR3 nucleotides are TGTGCCAGCAGTTCCAACTTCAATCAGCCCCAGCATTTT.